This TCR beta chain is drawn from a study of metastatic and nonmetastatic thyroid tumors. Findings and caveats of the study: Within blood and tumor, benign nodules reportedly had significantly lower TCR beta diversity than malignant thyroid tumors did.

All patients were untreated before thyroid surgery. Losses at the gene ends were 2 bases for V and 0 bases for J; bases not matched to a gene: 9. Per germline, CDR1 MRHNA and CDR2 SNTAGT. This CDR3 comprises 18 residues. MiXCR re-clonotyped the PCR reads for TCRdb. The sample records 75,000 to 95,000 clones, 10% to 15% being singletons. This clone was observed many times. As yet, its antigen is unknown. This chain uses TRBV6-4 with TRBJ2-1; TRBD1 aligns across 8 bases. The sequencing input was blood. This clonotype was obtained from a female donor with papillary thyroid cancer or a benign thyroid nodule (not recorded which). Some clones in this sample may be carry-over from other donors' samples. Here the CDR3 DNA reads TGTGCCAGCAGTGACAGGACAGGGTACCCAAGCTCCTACAATGAGCAGTTCTTC. Its protein is CASSDRTGYPSSYNEQFF.